This T cell receptor (beta chain) was recovered during a study of human T cells and chemical hapten exposure. Each cDNA molecule in the library carried unique molecular identifiers. TCRdb recomputed calls from the RACE reads with MiXCR, one row per CDR3 protein. The sample consists of fewer than 300,000 distinct CDR3 sequences, approximately 7.5% of them appearing once. Time point specified: pre-sensitization, week 0. Stated treatment: therapeutic diphenylcyclopropenone sensitization with weekly scalp DPC. Blood, whole and unfractionated, served as the source for total RNA extraction. Study-wide points: DPC sensitization did not alter TCRs above 1 in 1000 frequency.

This clonotype was observed many times. The antigen is unknown. Trimming at V came to 5 bases and at J to 3 bases, leaving 6 bases not matched to a gene. Germline V gene sequence: CDR1 SGHRS, CDR2 YFSETQ. The CDR3 is 14 residues long. This chain links TRBV5-1 with TRBJ1-2, with 8 positions matching TRBD1. The TCR was taken from a man aged 18 to 35 with alopecia areata. Some clones in this sample may be carry-over from other donors' samples. The sample was whole blood, taken in connection with sensitization to the hapten diphenylcyclopropenone (DPC). This CDR3 is CASSSGQGHYGYTF. CDR3 DNA sequence: TGCGCCAGCAGTTCCGGACAGGGCCACTATGGCTACACCTTC.